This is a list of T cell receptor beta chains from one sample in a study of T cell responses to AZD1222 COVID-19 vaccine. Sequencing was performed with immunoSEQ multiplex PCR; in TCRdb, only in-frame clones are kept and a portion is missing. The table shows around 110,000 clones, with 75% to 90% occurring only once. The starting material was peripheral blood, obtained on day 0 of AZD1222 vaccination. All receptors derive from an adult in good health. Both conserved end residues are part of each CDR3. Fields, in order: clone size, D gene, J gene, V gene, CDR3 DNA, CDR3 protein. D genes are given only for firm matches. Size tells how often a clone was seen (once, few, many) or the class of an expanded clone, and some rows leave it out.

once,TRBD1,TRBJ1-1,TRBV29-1,TGCAGCGTTGAAGGCGGGAGGGGGCGTCAGGCTGAAGCTTTCTTT,CSVEGGRGRQAEAFF
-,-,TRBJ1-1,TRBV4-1,TGCGCCAGCAGCCAAGTATTATCGCAGGAGGCTGAAGCTTTCTTT,CASSQVLSQEAEAFF
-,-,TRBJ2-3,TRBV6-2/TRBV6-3,TGTGCCAGCAGTTACTCCCCAGGGCGAAGCACAGATACGCAGTATTTT,CASSYSPGRSTDTQYF
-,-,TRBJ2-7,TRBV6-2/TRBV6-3,TGTGCCAGCAGTTACGACGGGTCCTACGAGCAGTACTTC,CASSYDGSYEQYF
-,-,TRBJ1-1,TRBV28,TGTGCCAGCAGTTCAACAGGGTTGGGGACGAACACTGAAGCTTTCTTT,CASSSTGLGTNTEAFF
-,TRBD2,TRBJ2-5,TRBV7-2,TGTGCCAGCAGCCCCCAGACTAGCGGAGGGGGGACCCAGTACTTC,CASSPQTSGGGTQYF
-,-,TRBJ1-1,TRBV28,TGTGCCAGCAGTTATAGGAGGAACACTGAAGCTTTCTTT,CASSYRRNTEAFF
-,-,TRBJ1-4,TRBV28,TGTGCCAGCAGTTCCCCCCCGGGGGCGCAGAGTGAAAAACTGTTTTTT,CASSSPPGAQSEKLFF
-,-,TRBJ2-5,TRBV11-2,TGCCCCTCGAGTATCCGGGACTCAGAGACCCAGTACTTC,CPSSIRDSETQYF
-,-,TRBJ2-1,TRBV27,TGTGCCAGCAGTTTACCCCTGGTCGGTGAGCAGTTCTTC,CASSLPLVGEQFF
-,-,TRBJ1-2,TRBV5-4,TGTGCCAGCAGCTTGGAAGGGGCCGGAGTCTACACCTTC,CASSLEGAGVYTF
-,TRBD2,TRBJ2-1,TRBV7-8,TGTGCCAGCGCTACGACGCGGGGGTGGGCCAATGAGCAGTTCTTC,CASATTRGWANEQFF
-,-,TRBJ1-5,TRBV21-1,TGTGCCAGCAGCACCCTGGGGGGGGGTTATAGCAATCAGCCCCAGCATTTT,CASSTLGGGYSNQPQHF
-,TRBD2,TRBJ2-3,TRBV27,TGTGCCAGCAGTACCCGACGCGACAGGGCCCAAAGCGGGGGGTTCGGAGATACGCAGTATTTT,CASSTRRDRAQSGGFGDTQYF
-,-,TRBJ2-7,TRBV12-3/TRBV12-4,TGTGCCAGCAGTCTAGGGATCTACGAGCAGTACTTC,CASSLGIYEQYF
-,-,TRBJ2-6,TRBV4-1,TGCGCCAGCAGCCTAACTTCTGGGGCCAACGTCCTGACTTTC,CASSLTSGANVLTF
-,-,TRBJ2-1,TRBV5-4,TGTGCCAGCAGCACACCGACGGTGAGCTCCTACAATGAGCAGTTCTTC,CASSTPTVSSYNEQFF
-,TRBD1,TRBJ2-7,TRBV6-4,TGTGCCAGCAGTCTTCCCGGGACAGGTGTATACGAGCAGTACTTC,CASSLPGTGVYEQYF
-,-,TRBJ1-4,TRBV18,TGTGCCAGCTCACCGACAACGGTTGTGACTAATGAAAAACTGTTTTTT,CASSPTTVVTNEKLFF
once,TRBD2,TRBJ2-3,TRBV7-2,TGTGCCAGCAGCCTCCATGGACTAGCGGTAGAAACGGGGTCGCAGTATTTT,CASSLHGLAVETGSQYF
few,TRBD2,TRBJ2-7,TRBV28,TGTGCCAGCAGTTTGGCCGGGAGGGACGAGCAGTACTTC,CASSLAGRDEQYF
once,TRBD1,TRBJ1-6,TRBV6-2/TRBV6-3,TGTGCCAGCAGTCAACGGGACAGGGCAGGCAATTCACCCCTCCACTTT,CASSQRDRAGNSPLHF
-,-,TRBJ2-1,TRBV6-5,TGTGCCAGCAGCCTAGGGCACTACAATGAGCAGTTCTTC,CASSLGHYNEQFF
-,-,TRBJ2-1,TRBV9,TGTGCCAGCAGCGTAGGGGGTAAGGGTGAGCAGTTCTTC,CASSVGGKGEQFF
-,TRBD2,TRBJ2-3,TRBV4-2,TGTGCCAGCAGCCAAGACCCCCCGGCTAGCGGGGGGGCCTATACGCAGTATTTT,CASSQDPPASGGAYTQYF
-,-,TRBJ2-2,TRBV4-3,TGCGCCAGCAGCCAAGAGCTGGCGGGAAACACCGGGGAGCTGTTTTTT,CASSQELAGNTGELFF
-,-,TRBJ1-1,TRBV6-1,TGTGCCAGCAGTGAAGGGGACACTTCCAACACTGAAGCTTTCTTT,CASSEGDTSNTEAFF
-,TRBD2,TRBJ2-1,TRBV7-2,TGTGCCAGCAGCTTACCGGGAGGACACAATGAGCAGTTCTTC,CASSLPGGHNEQFF
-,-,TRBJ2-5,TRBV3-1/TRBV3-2,TGTGCCAGCAGCCAAGATCAACAGCCTTGGGAGACCCAGTACTTC,CASSQDQQPWETQYF
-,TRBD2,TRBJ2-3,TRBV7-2,TGTGCCAGCAGCCGGCGGGAGGGCACAGATACGCAGTATTTT,CASSRREGTDTQYF
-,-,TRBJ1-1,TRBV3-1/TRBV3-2,TGTGCCAGCAGTCGGGGCTCGAACACTGAAGCTTTCTTT,CASSRGSNTEAFF
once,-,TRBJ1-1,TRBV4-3,TGCGCCAGCAGCCAAGAGAGTAGGGGCCCTCAGTGGACTGAAGCTTTCTTT,CASSQESRGPQWTEAFF
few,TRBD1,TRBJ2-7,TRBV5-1,TGCGCCAGCAGCTTGTGGGGACAGGGAGAGCAGTACTTC,CASSLWGQGEQYF
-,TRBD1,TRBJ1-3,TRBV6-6,TGTGCCAGCAGCTCGGGGACAGTTGGAAACACCATATATTTT,CASSSGTVGNTIYF
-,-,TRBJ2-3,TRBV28,TGTGCCAGCAGTTCCTCTGTGGGGGGGCGGGATACGCAGTATTTT,CASSSSVGGRDTQYF
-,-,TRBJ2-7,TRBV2,TGTGCCAGCAGGGCACAGGGCTACGAGCAGTACTTC,CASRAQGYEQYF
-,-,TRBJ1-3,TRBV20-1,TGCAGTGCTAGAGTCAGAAACACCATATATTTT,CSARVRNTIYF
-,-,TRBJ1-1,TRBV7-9,TGTGCCAGCAGCTTAGGGGTTGGGACTCGACCGAAACGGGACACTGAAGCTTTCTTT,CASSLGVGTRPKRDTEAFF
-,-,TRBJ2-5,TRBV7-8,TGTGCCAGCAGCCCTAGCAGTGCACCCCTGCTGACCCAGTACTTC,CASSPSSAPLLTQYF
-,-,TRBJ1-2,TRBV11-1,TGTGCCAGCAGCCCAGAACAGGGTGTCCGTGTTTTTGGCTACACCTTC,CASSPEQGVRVFGYTF